This TCR beta chain was identified in a study of blood T cells in healthy people across ages. Points from the study as a whole: Changes seen in expanded clonotypes were possibly confounded by donor CMV status left unknown.

Worth noting for this clonotype: Antigen: not known.

A second PCR of 7 to 11 cycles used a sample-barcoded 5' primer and a J-beta primer mix. A minimum of 2.5 million CDR3-containing paired-end reads was obtained for each sample. TCRdb redid the calling of the 5' RACE reads with MiXCR, one entry per CDR3 protein. The sample shows approximately 810,000 distinct CDR3 sequences, approximately 35% of them seen only once. The V end was cut by 0 bases, the J end by 6 bases, with 16 bases between. The CDR3 loop spans 17 amino acids. Germline-derived CDR1 and CDR2 are SGHRS and YFSETQ. For every donor, a draw yielded around 10 milliliters of peripheral blood. The material sequenced was blood. This chain connects TRBV5-1 to TRBJ1-6; D possibly corresponds to TRBD1 (5 bases). This sequence was found in a man aged 18 to 30 in good health. CDR3 nucleotides: TGCGCCAGCAGCTTGGATACAGGCACAATACCTAATTCACCCCTCCACTTT. Encoded protein: CASSLDTGTIPNSPLHF.